This TCR beta chain is drawn from a study of spatial heterogeneity in lung cancer. Findings and limits, study-wide: As ubiquitous and regional nonsynonymous mutations varied, counts of ubiquitous and regional expanded TCRs tracked them, respectively. Counts of expanded intratumoral alpha and beta TCRs tracked tumor mutation counts.

As to time point: sample taken at primary tumor resection. No cell sorting; template was whole RNA from tumor, lung tissue or PBMC. J was trimmed by 3 bases and V by 2 bases; bases with no gene match: 20. The CDR3 is made up of 21 amino acids. Germline CDR1 PRHDT, CDR2 FYEKMQ (reference sequence). TCRdb analysed the 5' RACE reads with MiXCR anew, one entry per CDR3 protein. The table records approximately 4,100 distinct CDR3 sequences, 30% to 45% of them present only once. In regard to this clonotype: Its cognate antigen is unknown.

The gene calls are TRBV13 and TRBJ2-1; 9 bases map to TRBD2. This sample comprised lung tumor tissue, obtained at surgery. The sequence was obtained from a male donor with early-stage non-small cell lung cancer. This chain's CDR3 is CASSLPLRKLAGGGFYNEQFF. The CDR3 DNA sequence: TGTGCCAGCAGCTTACCCCTTCGGAAACTAGCGGGTGGGGGTTTCTACAATGAGCAGTTCTTC.